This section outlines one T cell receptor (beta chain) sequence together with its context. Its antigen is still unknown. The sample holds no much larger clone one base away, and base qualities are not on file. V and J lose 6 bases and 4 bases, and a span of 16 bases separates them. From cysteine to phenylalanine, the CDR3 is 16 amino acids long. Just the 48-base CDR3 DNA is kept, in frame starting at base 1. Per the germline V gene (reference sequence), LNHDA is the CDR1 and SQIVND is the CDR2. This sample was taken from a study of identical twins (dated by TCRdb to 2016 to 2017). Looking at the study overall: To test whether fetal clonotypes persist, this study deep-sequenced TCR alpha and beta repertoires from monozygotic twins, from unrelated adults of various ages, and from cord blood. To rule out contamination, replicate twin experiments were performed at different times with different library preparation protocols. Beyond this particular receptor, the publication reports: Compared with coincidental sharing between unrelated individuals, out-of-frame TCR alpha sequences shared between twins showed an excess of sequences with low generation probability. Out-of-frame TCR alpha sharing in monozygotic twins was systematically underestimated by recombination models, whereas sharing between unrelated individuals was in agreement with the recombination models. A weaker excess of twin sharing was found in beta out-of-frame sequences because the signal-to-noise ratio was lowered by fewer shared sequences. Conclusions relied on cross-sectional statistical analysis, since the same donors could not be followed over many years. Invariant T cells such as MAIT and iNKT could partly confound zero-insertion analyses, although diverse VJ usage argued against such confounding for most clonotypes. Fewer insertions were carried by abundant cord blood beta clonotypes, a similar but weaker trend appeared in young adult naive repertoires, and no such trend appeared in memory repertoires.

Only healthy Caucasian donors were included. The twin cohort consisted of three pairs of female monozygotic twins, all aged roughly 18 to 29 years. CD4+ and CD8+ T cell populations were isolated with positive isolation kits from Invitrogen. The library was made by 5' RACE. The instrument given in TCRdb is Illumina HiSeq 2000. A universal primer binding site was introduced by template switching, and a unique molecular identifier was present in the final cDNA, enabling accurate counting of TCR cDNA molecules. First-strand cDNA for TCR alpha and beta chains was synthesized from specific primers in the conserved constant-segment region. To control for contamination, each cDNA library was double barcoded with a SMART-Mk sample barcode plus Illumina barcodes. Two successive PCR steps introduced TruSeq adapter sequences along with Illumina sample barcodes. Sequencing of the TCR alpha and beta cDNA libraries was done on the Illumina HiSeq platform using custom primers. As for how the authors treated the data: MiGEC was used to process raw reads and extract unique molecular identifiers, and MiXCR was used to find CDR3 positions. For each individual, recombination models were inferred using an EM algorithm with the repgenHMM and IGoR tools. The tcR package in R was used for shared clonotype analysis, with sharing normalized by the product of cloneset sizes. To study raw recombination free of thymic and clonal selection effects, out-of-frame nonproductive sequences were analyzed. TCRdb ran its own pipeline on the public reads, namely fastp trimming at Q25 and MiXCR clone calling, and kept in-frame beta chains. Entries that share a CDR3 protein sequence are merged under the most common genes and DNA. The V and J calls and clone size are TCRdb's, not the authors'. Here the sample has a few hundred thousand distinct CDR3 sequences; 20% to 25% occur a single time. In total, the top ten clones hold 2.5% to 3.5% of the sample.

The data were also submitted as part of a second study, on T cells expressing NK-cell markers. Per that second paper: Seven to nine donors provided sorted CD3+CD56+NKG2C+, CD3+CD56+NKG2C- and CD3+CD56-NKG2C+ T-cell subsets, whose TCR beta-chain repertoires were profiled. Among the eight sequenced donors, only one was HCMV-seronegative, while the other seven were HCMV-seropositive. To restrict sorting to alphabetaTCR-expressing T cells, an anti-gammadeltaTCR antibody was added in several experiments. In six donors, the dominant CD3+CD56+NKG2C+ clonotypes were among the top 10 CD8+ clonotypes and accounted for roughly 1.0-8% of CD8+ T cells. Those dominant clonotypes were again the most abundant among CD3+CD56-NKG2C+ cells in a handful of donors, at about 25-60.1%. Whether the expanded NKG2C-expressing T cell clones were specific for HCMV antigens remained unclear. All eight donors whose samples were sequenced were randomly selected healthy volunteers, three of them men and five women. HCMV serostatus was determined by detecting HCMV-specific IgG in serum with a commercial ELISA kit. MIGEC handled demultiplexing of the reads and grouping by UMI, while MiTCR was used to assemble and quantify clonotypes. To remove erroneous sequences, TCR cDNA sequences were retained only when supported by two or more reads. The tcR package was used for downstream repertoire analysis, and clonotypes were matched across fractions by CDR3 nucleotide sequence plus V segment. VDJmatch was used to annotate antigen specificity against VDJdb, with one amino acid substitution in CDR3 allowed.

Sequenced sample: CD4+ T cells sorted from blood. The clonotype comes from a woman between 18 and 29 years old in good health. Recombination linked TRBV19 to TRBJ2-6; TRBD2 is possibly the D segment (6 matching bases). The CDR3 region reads CASRPKAGRGANVLTF. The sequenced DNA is TGTGCCAGTAGACCTAAGGCAGGGAGGGGGGCCAACGTCCTGACTTTC.